The following is a T cell receptor beta chain sequence with its context. CDR3 size: 14 residues. Trimming pared 6 bases from V and 4 bases from J, leaving 13 bases between. CDR1 and CDR2 from the germline V gene are SGHDN and FVKESK. These data originate in a study of blood T cell repertoires in COVID-19. Study summary: The origin of the acute and convalescent COVID-19 samples was the United States, Italy and Spain. T cells, B-cell-depleted T cells, or PBMCs provided the cDNA or gDNA that served as material.

Original methodology: The assay estimated nucleated cells by amplifying reference gene primers. Libraries were prepared by immunoSEQ multiplex PCR; TCRdb keeps only in-frame clonotypes and omits some of them. Clone size and the V and J calls come from that table; the DNA yielded D and trimming. The sample lists about 98,000 clones, roughly nine tenths occurring once. The chain couples TRBV14 to TRBJ2-1; maybe TRBD2 (5 bases). The sample comprised peripheral blood. The clonotype was recovered from a man between 50 and 59 years old with acute or convalescent COVID-19. CDR3 in DNA: TGTGCCAGCAGTCCGGACTTAATTTACAATGAGCAGTTCTTC. This translates into CASSPDLIYNEQFF.